This T cell receptor beta chain is from a study of Ad26.COV2.S vaccination and SARS-CoV-2 variants. Treatment defined: over 15 received Ad26.COV2.S at low or high dose, single or two shots; about 5 received placebo; per-sample allocation not given. Each sample was drawn 63 days after the first injection (of vaccine or placebo). This CDR3 comprises 15 residues. V gave up 1 base and J gave up 2 bases, with 9 bases separating them. Germline V lookup: CDR1 SGHTA, CDR2 FQGNSA. Sequenced by immunoSEQ multiplex PCR; TCRdb stores in-frame clones only, minus some. The sample consists of 300,000 to 350,000 clones, approximately 86% of them appearing once.

The input for sequencing was peripheral blood, taken in a trial of Ad26.COV2.S vaccine versus placebo. This TCR derives from a person aged 18-60 years who received the Ad26.COV2.S COVID-19 vaccine or a placebo. The V gene is TRBV7-2, the J gene TRBJ2-1, with no clear D. The CDR3, as DNA: TGTGCCAGCAGCTTAGAGAGACTCCCCTACAATGAGCAGTTCTTC. Its protein is CASSLERLPYNEQFF.